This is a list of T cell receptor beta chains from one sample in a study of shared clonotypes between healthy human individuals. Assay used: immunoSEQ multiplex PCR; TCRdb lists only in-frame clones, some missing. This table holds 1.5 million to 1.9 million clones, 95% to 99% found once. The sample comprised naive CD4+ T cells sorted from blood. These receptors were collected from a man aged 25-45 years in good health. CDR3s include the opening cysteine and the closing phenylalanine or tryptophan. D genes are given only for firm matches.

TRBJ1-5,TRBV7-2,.,TGTGCCAGCAGCTTAGCCGGGGGTAGCAATCAGCCCCAGCATTTT,CASSLAGGSNQPQHF
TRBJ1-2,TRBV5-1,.,TGCGCCAGCAGCTTAAACGCCCCCTCCTTGAAGGGAGGCTACACCTTC,CASSLNAPSLKGGYTF
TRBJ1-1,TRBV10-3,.,TGTGCCATCAGTGACCGGGTCGCTCACAACACTGAAGCTTTCTTT,CAISDRVAHNTEAFF
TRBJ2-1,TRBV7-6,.,TGTGCCAGCAGCTTAACCCTCGGGACGGCGACCTACAATGAGCAGTTCTTC,CASSLTLGTATYNEQFF
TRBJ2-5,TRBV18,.,TGTGCCAGCGCCTTTGGAGAGCAAGAGACCCAGTACTTC,CASAFGEQETQYF
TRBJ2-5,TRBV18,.,TGTGCCAGCTCACCACCCGGGGGACGCCAAGAGACCCAGTACTTC,CASSPPGGRQETQYF
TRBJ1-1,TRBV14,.,TGTGCCAGCAGCCAAGACTTTTTGGGACTGACGAACACTGAAGCTTTCTTT,CASSQDFLGLTNTEAFF
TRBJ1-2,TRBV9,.,TGTGCCAGCAGCGGTCCCCCTCTCTATGGCTACACCTTC,CASSGPPLYGYTF
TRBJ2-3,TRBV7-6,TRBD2,TGTGCCAGCAGCTCCGGACTAGCGGGAGGGGGCACAGATACGCAGTATTTT,CASSSGLAGGGTDTQYF
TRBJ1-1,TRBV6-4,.,TGTGCCAGCAGTTTACAACTTAACACTGAAGCTTTCTTT,CASSLQLNTEAFF
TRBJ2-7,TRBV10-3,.,TGTGCCATCACTTTAGGTCAGGGCCCCAACTACGAGCAGTACTTC,CAITLGQGPNYEQYF
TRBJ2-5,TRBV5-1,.,TGCGCCAGCAGCTCTGTCCCGGAGGAGACCCAGTACTTC,CASSSVPEETQYF